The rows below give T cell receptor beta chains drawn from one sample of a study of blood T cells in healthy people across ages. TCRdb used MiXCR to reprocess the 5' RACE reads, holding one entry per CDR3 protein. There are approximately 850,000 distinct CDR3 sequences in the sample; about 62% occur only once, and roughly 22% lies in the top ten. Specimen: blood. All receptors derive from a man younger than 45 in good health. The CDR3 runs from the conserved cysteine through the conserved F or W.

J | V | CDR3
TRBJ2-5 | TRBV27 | CASSFQIQETQYF
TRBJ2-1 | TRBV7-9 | CASSLRGNNEQFF
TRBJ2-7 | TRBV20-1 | CSPRDPPGEQYF
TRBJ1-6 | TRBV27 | CASSLLGTPLHF
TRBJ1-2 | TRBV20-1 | CIMGEHYGYTF
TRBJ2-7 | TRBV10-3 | CAISEDRAPSYEQYF
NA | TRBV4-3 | CASSQTLAVGSYEQYF
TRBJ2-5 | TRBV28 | CASRIGGTLYNEQYF
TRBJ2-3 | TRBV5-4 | CASSRVESGADTQYF
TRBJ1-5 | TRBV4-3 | CASSQDWGIYQPQHF
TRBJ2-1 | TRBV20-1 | CSARDPGGNEQFF
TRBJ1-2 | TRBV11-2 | CASSFRGGYTF
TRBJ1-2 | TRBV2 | CASQELSSGISGYTF
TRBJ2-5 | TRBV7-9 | CASSFGPRGGETQYF
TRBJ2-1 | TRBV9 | CASSVAVFNEQFF
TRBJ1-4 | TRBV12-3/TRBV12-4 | CASSSGQNEKLFF
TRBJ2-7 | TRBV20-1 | CSARDSRLAGGYEQYF
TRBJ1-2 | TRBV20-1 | CSASLKAGSNYGYTF
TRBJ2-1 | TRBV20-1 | CSARDQTGGVSYNEQFF
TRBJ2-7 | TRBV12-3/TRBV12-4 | CASSPQGVYEQYF
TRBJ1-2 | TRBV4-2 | CASWGRQAAVSSYGYTF
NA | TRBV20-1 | CSAGWGIYEQYF
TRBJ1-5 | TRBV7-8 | CASSPRRGINQPQHF
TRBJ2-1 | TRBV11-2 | CASSTDRGEQFF
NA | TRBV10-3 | CAIGGIGYEQYF
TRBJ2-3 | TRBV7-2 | CASTTFSGGRDTQYF
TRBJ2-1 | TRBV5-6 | CASSYRGLGSYNEQFF
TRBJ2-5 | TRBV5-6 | CASSSLAGARETQYF
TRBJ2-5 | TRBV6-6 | CASRRNEETQYF
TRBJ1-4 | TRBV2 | CASKEGTLSEKLFF
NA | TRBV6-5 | CASSSTGVPHEQYF
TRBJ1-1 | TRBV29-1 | CSVVGGGTEAFF
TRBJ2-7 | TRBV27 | CASSFKGQGAYEQYF
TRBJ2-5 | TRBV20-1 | CSADRGPQETQYF
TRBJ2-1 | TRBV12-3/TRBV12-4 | CASSPRHPSSYNEQFF
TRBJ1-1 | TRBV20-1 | CSAENQGTGLNTEAFF
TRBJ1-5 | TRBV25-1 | CASTTLPKWARGNQPQHF
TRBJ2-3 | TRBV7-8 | CASSPGLSDTQYF
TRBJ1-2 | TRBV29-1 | CSVDQAGGYTF
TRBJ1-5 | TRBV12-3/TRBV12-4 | CASSLGGSNQPQHF
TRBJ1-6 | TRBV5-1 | CASSDRGYPNSPLHF
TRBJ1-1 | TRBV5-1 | CASSRPGVETEAFF
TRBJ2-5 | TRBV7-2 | CASSLRTPAQETQYF
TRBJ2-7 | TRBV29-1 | CSVELGDPYEQYF
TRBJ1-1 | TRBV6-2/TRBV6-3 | CTSSQTYRNTEAFF
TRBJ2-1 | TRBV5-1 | CASSLGDRVIGEQFF
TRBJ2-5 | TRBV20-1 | CSARRLGTPGPQQYF
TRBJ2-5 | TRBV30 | CAWSSAGRETQYF
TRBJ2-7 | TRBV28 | CASSATPAGREYEQYF
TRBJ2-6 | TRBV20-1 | CSASTWANVLTF
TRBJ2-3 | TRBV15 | CATSRRARTDTQYF
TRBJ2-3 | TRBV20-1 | CSAPGTGRADTQYF
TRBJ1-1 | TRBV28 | CASSFSLRNTEAFF
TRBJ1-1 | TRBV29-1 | CSVFRHDRPTEAFF